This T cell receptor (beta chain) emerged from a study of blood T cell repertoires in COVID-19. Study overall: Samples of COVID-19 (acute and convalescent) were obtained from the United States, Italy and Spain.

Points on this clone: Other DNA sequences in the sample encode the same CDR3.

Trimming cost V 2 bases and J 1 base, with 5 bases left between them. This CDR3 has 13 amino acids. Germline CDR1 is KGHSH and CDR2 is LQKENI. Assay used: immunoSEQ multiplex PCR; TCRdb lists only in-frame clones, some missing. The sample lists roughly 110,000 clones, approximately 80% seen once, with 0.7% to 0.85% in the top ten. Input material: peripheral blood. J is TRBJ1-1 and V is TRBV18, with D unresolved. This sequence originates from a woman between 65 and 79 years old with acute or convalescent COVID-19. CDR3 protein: CASSPGQNTEAFF. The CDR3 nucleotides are TGTGCCAGCTCACCAGGGCAGAACACTGAAGCTTTCTTT. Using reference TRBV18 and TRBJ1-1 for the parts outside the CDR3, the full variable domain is NAGVMQNPRHLVRRRGQEARLRCSPMKGHSHVYWYRQLPEEGLKFMVYLQKENIIDESGMPKERFSAEFPKEGPSILRIQQVVRGDSAAYFCASSPGQNTEAFFGQGTRLTVV.